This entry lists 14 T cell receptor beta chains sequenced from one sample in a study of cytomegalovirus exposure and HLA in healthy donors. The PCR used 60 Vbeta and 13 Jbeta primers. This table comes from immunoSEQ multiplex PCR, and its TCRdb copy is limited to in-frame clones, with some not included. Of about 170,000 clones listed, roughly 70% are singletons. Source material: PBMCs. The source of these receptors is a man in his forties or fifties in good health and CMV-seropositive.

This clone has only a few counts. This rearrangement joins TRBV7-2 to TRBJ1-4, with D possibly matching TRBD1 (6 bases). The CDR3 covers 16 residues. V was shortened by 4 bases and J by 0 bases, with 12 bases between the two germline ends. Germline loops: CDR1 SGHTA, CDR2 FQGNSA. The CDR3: CASSSDRIPTNEKLFF. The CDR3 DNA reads TGTGCCAGCAGCTCAGACAGGATCCCAACTAATGAAAAACTGTTTTTT.

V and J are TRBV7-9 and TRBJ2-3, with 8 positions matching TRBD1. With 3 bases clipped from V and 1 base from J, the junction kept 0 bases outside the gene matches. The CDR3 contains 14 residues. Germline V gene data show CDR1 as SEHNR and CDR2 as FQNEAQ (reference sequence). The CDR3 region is CASSLGQGTDTQYF. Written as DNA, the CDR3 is TGTGCCAGCAGCTTGGGACAGGGCACAGATACGCAGTATTTT.

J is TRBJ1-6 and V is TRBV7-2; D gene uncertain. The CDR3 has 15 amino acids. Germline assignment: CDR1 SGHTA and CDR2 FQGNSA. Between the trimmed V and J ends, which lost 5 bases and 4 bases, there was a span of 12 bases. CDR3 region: CASSLEGGYNSPLHF. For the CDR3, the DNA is TGTGCCAGCAGCCTAGAGGGAGGATATAATTCACCCCTCCACTTT.

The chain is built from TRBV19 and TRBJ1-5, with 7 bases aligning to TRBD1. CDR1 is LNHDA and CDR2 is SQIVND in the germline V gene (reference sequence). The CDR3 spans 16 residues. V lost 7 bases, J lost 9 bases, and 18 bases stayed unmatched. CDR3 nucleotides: TGTGCCAGTACCCTTCGGACAGGCCCTGGTCAAGGGCCCCAGCATTTT. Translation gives CASTLRTGPGQGPQHF.

The CDR3 spells CASSELGRGDTIYF. In DNA form, the CDR3 reads TGTGCCAGCAGTGAATTAGGCAGGGGAGACACCATATATTTT. V usage is TRBV25-1 and J usage is TRBJ1-3; perhaps TRBD1 as D (6 bases). Trimming took off 1 base at V and 8 bases at J, with 12 bases between the two ends. CDR3 length: 14 residues. The germline V gene has CDR1 MGHDK and CDR2 SYGVNS.

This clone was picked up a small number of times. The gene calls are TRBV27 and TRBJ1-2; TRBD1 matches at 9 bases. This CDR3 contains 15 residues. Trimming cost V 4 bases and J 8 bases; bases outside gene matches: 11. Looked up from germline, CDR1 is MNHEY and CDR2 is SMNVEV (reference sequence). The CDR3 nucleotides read TGTGCCAGCAGTTCCCCCCGGGACAGGGAAAGAGGCTACACCTTC. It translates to CASSSPRDRERGYTF.

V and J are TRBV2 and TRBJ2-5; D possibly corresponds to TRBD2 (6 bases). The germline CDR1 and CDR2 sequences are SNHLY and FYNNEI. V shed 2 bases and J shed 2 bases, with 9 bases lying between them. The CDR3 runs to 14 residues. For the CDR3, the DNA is TGTGCCAGCAGTGAAACGGGGGTACAAGAGACCCAGTACTTC. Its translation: CASSETGVQETQYF.

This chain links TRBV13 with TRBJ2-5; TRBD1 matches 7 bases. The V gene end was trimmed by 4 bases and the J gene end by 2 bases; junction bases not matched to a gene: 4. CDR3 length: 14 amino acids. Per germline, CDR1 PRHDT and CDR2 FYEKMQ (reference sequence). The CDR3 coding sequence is TGTGCCAGCAGCTCACCGGGACAGCAAGAGACCCAGTACTTC. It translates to CASSSPGQQETQYF.

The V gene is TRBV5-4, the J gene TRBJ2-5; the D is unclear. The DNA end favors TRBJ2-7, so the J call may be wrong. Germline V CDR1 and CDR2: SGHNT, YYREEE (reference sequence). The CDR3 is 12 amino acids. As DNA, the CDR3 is TGTGCCAGCAGCTTGGAACCGTACGAGCAGTACTTC. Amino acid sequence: CASSLEPYEQYF.

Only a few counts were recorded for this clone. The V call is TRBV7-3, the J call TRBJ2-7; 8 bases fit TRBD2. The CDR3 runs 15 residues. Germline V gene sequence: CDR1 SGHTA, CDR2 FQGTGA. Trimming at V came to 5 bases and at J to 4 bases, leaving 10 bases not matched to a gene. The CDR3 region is CASSLNPGGRYEQYF. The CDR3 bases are TGTGCCAGCAGCCTAAACCCGGGGGGGAGGTACGAGCAGTACTTC.

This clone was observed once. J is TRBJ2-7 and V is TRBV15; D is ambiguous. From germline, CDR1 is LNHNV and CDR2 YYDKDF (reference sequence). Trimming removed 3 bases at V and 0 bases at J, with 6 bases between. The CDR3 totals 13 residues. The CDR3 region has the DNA TGTGCCACCAGCAGCTCTAACTCCTACGAGCAGTACTTC. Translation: CATSSSNSYEQYF.

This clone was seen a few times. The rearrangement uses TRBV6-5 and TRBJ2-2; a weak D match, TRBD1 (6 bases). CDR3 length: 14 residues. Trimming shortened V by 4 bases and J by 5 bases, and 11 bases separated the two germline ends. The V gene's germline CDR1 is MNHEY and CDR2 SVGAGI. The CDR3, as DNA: TGTGCCAGCAGTTCCGGGACACCTACCGGGGAGCTGTTTTTT. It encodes CASSSGTPTGELFF.

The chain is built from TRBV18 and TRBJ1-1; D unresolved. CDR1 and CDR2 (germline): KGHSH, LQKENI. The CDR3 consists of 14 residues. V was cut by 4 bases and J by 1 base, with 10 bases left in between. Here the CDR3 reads CASSLAQANTEAFF. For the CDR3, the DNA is TGTGCCAGCTCACTTGCGCAAGCGAACACTGAAGCTTTCTTT.

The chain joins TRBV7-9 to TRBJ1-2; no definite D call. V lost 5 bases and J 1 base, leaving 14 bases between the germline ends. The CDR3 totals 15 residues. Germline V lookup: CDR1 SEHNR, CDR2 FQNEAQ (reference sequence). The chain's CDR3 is CASSPPREYNYGYTF. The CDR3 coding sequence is TGTGCCAGCAGCCCCCCCCGGGAATATAACTATGGCTACACCTTC.